This TCR beta chain emerged from a study of shared clonotypes between healthy human individuals. The CDR3 loop spans 13 amino acids. Germline lookup yields CDR1 SGHNT and CDR2 YENEEA. V dropped 5 bases and J dropped 7 bases, with 15 bases sitting between them. The assay was immunoSEQ multiplex PCR, and TCRdb's table has in-frame clones only and misses some. Of millions of clones in the sample, around nine tenths were seen once. The origin of this receptor is a man between 18 and 29 years old in good health. This chain links TRBV11-3 with TRBJ2-7, with D hard to call. Material: naive CD4+ T cells sorted from blood. Regarding subset: CD45RA+ positively selected. CDR3 residues: CASSRGLATEQYF. In DNA, the CDR3 is TGTGCCAGCAGCCGCGGTTTGGCTACAGAGCAGTACTTC.